Listed below are T cell receptor beta chains from one sample, sequenced in a study of CD8 T cells in ankylosing spondylitis. TCRdb re-derived calls from the 5' RACE reads in MiXCR, one entry per CDR3 protein. The sample lists tens of thousands of distinct CDR3 sequences; 5.3% were seen once. Sequencing used blood, either unsorted or a sorted T cell fraction (not recorded which). The receptors shown here come from a female donor with ankylosing spondylitis or in good health (not recorded which). Each CDR3 is given with its conserved first and last residue. D genes are given only for firm matches. Size is omitted from some rows. Given values are once, few, many or a class for expanded clones.

few,14,-,TRBV9,TRBJ2-7,CASSLASDTYEQYF,TGTGCCAGCAGTCTGGCGAGTGATACCTACGAGCAGTACTTC
many,16,-,TRBV9,TRBJ2-3,CASSKLGIISTDTQYF,TGTGCCAGCAGCAAGTTAGGGATTATCAGCACAGATACGCAGTATTTT
few,14,-,TRBV9,TRBJ2-5,CASSPTGRQETQYF,TGTGCCAGCAGCCCCACAGGGCGCCAAGAGACCCAGTACTTC
many,16,TRBD2,TRBV2,TRBJ2-3,CASTLLAGISTDTQYF,TGTGCCAGCACTCTACTAGCGGGAATTAGCACAGATACGCAGTATTTT
many,15,-,TRBV9,TRBJ1-1,CASRASAGMNTEAFF,TGTGCCAGCAGAGCCTCGGCAGGTATGAACACTGAAGCTTTCTTT
-,17,TRBD1,TRBV9,TRBJ2-2,CASSVDRGGLDTGELFF,TGTGCCAGCAGCGTAGACCGAGGGGGCTTGGACACCGGGGAGCTGTTTTTT
-,16,TRBD2,TRBV9,TRBJ2-2,CASSSGGLAGDGELFF,TGTGCCAGCAGCTCGGGGGGGCTAGCGGGAGACGGGGAGCTGTTTTTT
many,13,TRBD1,TRBV9,TRBJ1-5,CASSVEQGKPQHF,TGTGCCAGCAGCGTCGAACAGGGGAAGCCCCAGCATTTT
many,14,-,TRBV9,TRBJ1-1,CASSDGTRGTEAFF,TGTGCCAGCAGCGACGGAACCAGGGGCACTGAAGCTTTCTTT
many,16,TRBD2,TRBV9,TRBJ2-3,CASSVVSGGVTDTQYF,TGTGCCAGCAGCGTAGTGTCGGGAGGTGTAACAGATACGCAGTATTTT
many,15,-,TRBV9,TRBJ1-4,CASSVGQPPNEKLFF,TGTGCCAGCAGCGTAGGACAGCCTCCTAATGAAAAACTGTTTTTT
medium-sized,15,-,TRBV9,TRBJ2-2,CASSVALVNTGELFF,TGTGCCAGCAGCGTAGCTCTGGTAAACACCGGGGAGCTGTTTTTT
-,15,-,TRBV9,TRBJ1-6,CASSVGDIHNSPLHF,TGTGCCAGCAGCGTAGGGGACATACATAATTCACCCCTCCACTTT
medium-sized,13,-,TRBV9,TRBJ1-1,CASSAGQNTEAFF,TGTGCCAGCAGCGCCGGCCAAAACACTGAAGCTTTCTTT
many,15,TRBD2,TRBV9,TRBJ2-7,CASSVLAGEAYEQYF,TGTGCCAGCAGCGTCCTAGCGGGGGAAGCCTACGAGCAGTACTTC
medium-sized,15,-,TRBV9,TRBJ2-7,CASSALPGQLYEQYF,TGTGCCAGCAGCGCCCTTCCGGGGCAACTCTACGAGCAGTACTTC
-,16,TRBD2,TRBV9,TRBJ2-2,CASSVQTSGRSGELFF,TGTGCCAGCAGCGTACAGACTAGCGGGAGGTCCGGGGAGCTGTTTTTT
once,19,-,TRBV30,TRBJ2-5,CAWSVRRIAAKNLQETQYF,TGTGCCTGGAGTGTACGGCGGATAGCGGCCAAGAATCTCCAAGAGACCCAGTACTTC
many,18,TRBD1,TRBV9,TRBJ2-1,CASSVKAGGDRGGNEQFF,TGTGCCAGCAGCGTAAAGGCTGGTGGGGACAGGGGGGGGAATGAGCAGTTCTTC
medium-sized,15,-,TRBV9,TRBJ1-2,CASSEGGSSSYGYTF,TGTGCCAGCAGCGAGGGGGGCAGCTCTAGCTATGGCTACACCTTC
-,15,TRBD1,TRBV9,TRBJ2-7,CASSARQGETYEQYF,TGTGCCAGCAGCGCCAGACAGGGAGAAACCTACGAGCAGTACTTC
many,14,TRBD1,TRBV9,TRBJ1-5,CASSVAGGYQPQHF,TGTGCCAGCAGCGTAGCAGGGGGGTATCAGCCCCAGCATTTT
many,16,TRBD2,TRBV9,TRBJ2-3,CASSLFPGGGGYTQYF,TGTGCCAGCAGCCTCTTTCCGGGCGGCGGGGGATATACGCAGTATTTT
many,15,TRBD1,TRBV9,TRBJ2-7,CASSPTGQGSYEQYF,TGTGCCAGCAGCCCCACCGGACAGGGATCCTACGAGCAGTACTTC
few,18,TRBD1,TRBV9,TRBJ2-6,CASSLSGTDFSGANVLTF,TGTGCCAGCAGCCTTTCCGGGACAGATTTCTCTGGGGCCAACGTCCTGACTTTC
many,14,TRBD2,TRBV9,TRBJ2-3,CASSLVREGGMQYF,TGTGCCAGCAGCCTCGTTAGGGAGGGAGGGATGCAGTATTTT
many,14,-,TRBV9,TRBJ2-3,CASTLGGATDTQYF,TGTGCCAGCACCCTGGGGGGAGCCACAGATACGCAGTATTTT
-,15,-,TRBV9,TRBJ2-5,CASSRARGIQETQYF,TGTGCCAGCAGCCGCGCGCGAGGGATCCAAGAGACCCAGTACTTC
many,15,TRBD2,TRBV9,TRBJ2-7,CASSASSGRPGEQYF,TGTGCCAGCAGCGCATCTAGCGGGAGGCCCGGCGAGCAGTACTTC
many,14,-,TRBV9,TRBJ2-2,CASSVAQRTGELFF,TGTGCCAGCAGCGTAGCACAGAGGACCGGGGAGCTGTTTTTT
many,15,-,TRBV9,TRBJ2-5,CASSSQGFLQETQYF,TGTGCCAGCAGCTCCCAGGGATTCTTACAAGAGACCCAGTACTTC
few,15,-,TRBV9,TRBJ2-5,CASSVAAGAQETQYF,TGTGCCAGCAGCGTAGCGGCGGGGGCTCAAGAGACCCAGTACTTC
many,13,TRBD1,TRBV9,TRBJ2-4,CASSPTGTNIQYF,TGTGCCAGCAGCCCGACAGGGACGAACATTCAGTACTTC
many,13,-,TRBV9,TRBJ2-5,CASSVRLKETQYF,TGTGCCAGCAGCGTACGCCTGAAAGAGACCCAGTACTTC
few,11,-,TRBV9,TRBJ1-2,CASTNRVGYTF,TGTGCCAGCACCAACCGAGTAGGCTACACCTTC
many,14,-,TRBV9,TRBJ2-7,CASSVGRGPYEQYF,TGTGCCAGCAGCGTAGGGCGCGGCCCCTACGAGCAGTACTTC